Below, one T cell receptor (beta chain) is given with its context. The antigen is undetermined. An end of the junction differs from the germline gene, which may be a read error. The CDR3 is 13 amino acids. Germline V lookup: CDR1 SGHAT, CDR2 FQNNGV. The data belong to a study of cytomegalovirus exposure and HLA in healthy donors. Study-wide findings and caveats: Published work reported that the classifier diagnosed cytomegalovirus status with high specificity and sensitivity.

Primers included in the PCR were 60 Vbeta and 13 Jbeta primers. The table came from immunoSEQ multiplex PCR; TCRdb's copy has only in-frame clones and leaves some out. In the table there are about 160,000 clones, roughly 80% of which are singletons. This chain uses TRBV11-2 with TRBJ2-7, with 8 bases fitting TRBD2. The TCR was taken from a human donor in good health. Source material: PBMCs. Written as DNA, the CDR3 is TGTGCCAGCAGCTTAGACATGAGCGGGAGCTTCCGCTTC. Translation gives CASSLDMSGSFRF.